This passage covers 32 T cell receptor beta chains from one sample sequenced in a study of shared clonotypes between healthy human individuals. The method was immunoSEQ multiplex PCR; TCRdb's version includes in-frame clones alone and lacks a portion of them. The table includes some 2.3 million clones, 80% to 95% detected once. The sequenced material came from naive CD4+ T cells from PBMCs. Documented subset: CD45RA+ positively selected. Source of these receptors: a man aged 18 to 29 in good health. Some clones in this sample may be carry-over from other donors' samples.

The CDR3 region has the DNA TGTGCCAGCAGCGCTCGCCAGAGTAGGGGCTATGGCTACACCTTC. Translating it yields CASSARQSRGYGYTF. The chain is built from TRBV9 and TRBJ1-2; maybe TRBD1 (5 bases). Per the germline V gene, CDR1 is SGDLS and CDR2 is YYNGEE. The V gene lost 3 bases and the J gene lost 4 bases, with 16 bases spanning the gap. The length of the CDR3 is 15 residues.

CDR3 bases: TGTGCCAGCAGTGCACATTCAGGGCCCAGCTATGGCTACACCTTC. It translates to CASSAHSGPSYGYTF. This chain uses TRBV6-5 with TRBJ1-2, with TRBD1 as a possible D gene (5 bases). The CDR3 sequence is 15 residues long. V dropped 5 bases and J dropped 4 bases, with 17 bases sitting between them. Germline V gene sequence: CDR1 MNHEY, CDR2 SVGAGI.

The chain employs TRBV9 and TRBJ1-1, with D tentatively TRBD1 (5 bases). V lost 0 bases to trimming and J lost 6 bases, with 18 bases between them. CDR3 length equals 16 residues. Germline CDR1 is SGDLS and CDR2 is YYNGEE. As DNA, the CDR3 is TGTGCCAGCAGCGTAGGACAGTCGGGAGATCGTCCTGAAGCTTTCTTT. The encoded protein is CASSVGQSGDRPEAFF. The entire variable domain, with the rest obtained from reference TRBV9 and TRBJ1-1, is as follows: DSGVTQTPKHLITATGQRVTLRCSPRSGDLSVYWYQQSLDQGLQFLIQYYNGEERAKGNILERFSAQQFPDLHSELNLSSLELGDSALYFCASSVGQSGDRPEAFFGQGTRLTVV.

The CDR3 loop is CASSPDRGQTDTQYF. The CDR3 nucleotides read TGTGCCAGCAGTCCCGACAGGGGGCAGACAGATACGCAGTATTTT. J is TRBJ2-3 and V is TRBV5-6; 10 bases map to TRBD1. This CDR3 has 15 amino acids. Per germline, CDR1 SGHDT and CDR2 YYEEEE. J was trimmed by 3 bases and V by 5 bases; bases with no gene match: 6.

The chain couples TRBV7-2 to TRBJ2-1; 8 bases agree with TRBD2. CDR1 is SGHTA, CDR2 FQGNSA, per germline. This CDR3 has 16 residues. Germline trimming cut 5 bases from V and 8 bases from J; bases unmatched to any gene: 14. The CDR3 nucleotides read TGTGCCAGCAGCACAAGGACTAAGCGGGAGCGATATGAGCAGTTCTTC. Protein: CASSTRTKRERYEQFF.

The chain has TRBV27 and TRBJ2-1, with TRBD2 matching 7 bases. The germline gives CDR1 MNHEY, CDR2 SMNVEV (reference sequence). The trim removed 7 bases at V and 2 bases at J, leaving 5 bases unmatched. The CDR3 is 14 amino acids. The CDR3 nucleotides read TGTGCCAGCACGGAGGGAGGGCCCTACAATGAGCAGTTCTTC. Its translation is CASTEGGPYNEQFF.

This clone was recorded a few times. This rearrangement joins TRBV10-1 to TRBJ1-5; D uncertain. Germline V gene data show CDR1 as WNHNN and CDR2 as SYGVQD (reference sequence). This CDR3 spans 13 amino acids. V was pared by 8 bases and J by 3 bases, with 11 bases between. The CDR3 nucleotides read TGCGCCAGCTCCGAGTGGATCAATCAGCCCCAGCATTTT. Protein: CASSEWINQPQHF.

The chain combines TRBV5-4 with TRBJ1-1; 7 bases agree with TRBD1. V was pared by 2 bases and J by 4 bases, with 8 bases of the junction left unmatched. The CDR3 consists of 15 residues. Germline values: CDR1 SGHNT, CDR2 YYREEE (reference sequence). The CDR3 DNA reads TGTGCCAGCAGCTTCCCACAGGGGAGGAGCACTGAAGCTTTCTTT. It encodes CASSFPQGRSTEAFF. Full variable domain (outside the CDR3, taken from reference TRBV5-4 and TRBJ1-1): ETGVTQSPTHLIKTRGQQVTLRCSSQSGHNTVSWYQQALGQGPQFIFQYYREEENGRGNFPPRFSGLQFPNYSSELNVNALELDDSALYLCASSFPQGRSTEAFFGQGTRLTVV.

This clone has only a few counts. This chain links TRBV28 with TRBJ1-1; D unclear. The CDR3 runs to 15 residues. Trimming took 2 bases from V and 6 from J, leaving 16 bases between them. Per germline, CDR1 MDHEN and CDR2 SYDVKM. The CDR3 sequence: CASSLTTVGLAEAFF. CDR3 nucleotides: TGTGCCAGCAGTTTAACAACGGTGGGATTGGCTGAAGCTTTCTTT.

This clone appeared once. The rearrangement uses TRBV10-3 and TRBJ1-2; D call uncertain. Germline assignment: CDR1 ENHRY and CDR2 SYGVKD. The CDR3 sequence is 13 residues long. V dropped 9 bases and J dropped 4 bases, with 15 bases sitting between them. CDR3 bases: TGTGCCATTACACGGGAGGACCTCTATGGCTACACCTTC. It codes for CAITREDLYGYTF.

Of note for this clone: Different DNA sequences within this sample yield the same CDR3. The chain carries TRBV11-2 and TRBJ2-7; D tentatively fits TRBD1 or TRBD2 (5 bases each). V shed 1 base and J shed 4 bases, with 8 bases lying between them. Germline V gives CDR1 SGHAT, CDR2 FQNNGV. The CDR3 is 13 amino acids. CDR3 in DNA: TGTGCCAGCAGCTTAGGGGGACGATACGAGCAGTACTTC. Translation gives CASSLGGRYEQYF. The whole variable domain, remainder taken from reference TRBV11-2 and TRBJ2-7, is EAGVAQSPRYKIIEKRQSVAFWCNPISGHATLYWYQQILGQGPKLLIQFQNNGVVDDSQLPKDRFSAERLKGVDSTLKIQPAKLEDSAVYLCASSLGGRYEQYFGPGTRLTVT.

In DNA, the CDR3 is TGTGCCAGCAGTTTAATACGTAGAGCGGGAGGTGGAGACAATGAGCAGTTCTTC. Amino acids: CASSLIRRAGGGDNEQFF. The chain employs TRBV28 and TRBJ2-1; 9 bases are a match to TRBD2. This CDR3 region has 18 residues. Germline V gene data show CDR1 as MDHEN and CDR2 as SYDVKM. The trim removed 2 bases at V and 5 bases at J, leaving 13 bases unmatched.

V usage is TRBV25-1 and J usage is TRBJ2-4; 7 positions agree with TRBD1. The V gene end was trimmed by 5 bases and the J gene end by 9 bases; junction bases not matched to a gene: 4. There are 12 residues in the CDR3. Germline V CDR1 and CDR2: MGHDK, SYGVNS. The DNA of the CDR3 is TGTGCCAGCAGTAGGGGGCTGGGCATTCAGTACTTC. Encoded protein: CASSRGLGIQYF.

The chain employs TRBV10-1 and TRBJ1-2; D is uncertain. V was pared by 5 bases and J by 4 bases, with 23 bases between. The CDR3 has 17 residues. Germline V gene sequence: CDR1 WNHNN, CDR2 SYGVQD (reference sequence). CDR3 in amino acids: CASSPNLWAGALYGYTF. The DNA for the CDR3 is TGCGCCAGCAGTCCGAACTTATGGGCCGGTGCCCTCTATGGCTACACCTTC.

CDR3 in amino acids: CASSLTQGLGQETQYF. The CDR3 nucleotides read TGTGCCAGTAGCTTAACGCAGGGTCTCGGGCAAGAGACCCAGTACTTC. V and J are TRBV19 and TRBJ2-5, with D possibly matching TRBD1 (5 bases). Germline values: CDR1 LNHDA, CDR2 SQIVND (reference sequence). The V end lost 6 bases, the J end lost 2 bases, and 19 bases lay between the germline ends. This CDR3 region has 16 residues.

As concerns this clone: Other DNA sequences in this sample translate to the same CDR3. The V and J genes are TRBV7-3 and TRBJ2-1; tentatively, D is TRBD1 or TRBD2 (6 bases each). Looked up from germline, CDR1 is SGHTA and CDR2 is FQGTGA. The CDR3 is 13 amino acids. Between the trimmed V and J ends, which lost 5 bases and 4 bases, there was a span of 9 bases. The CDR3 sequence: CASSAGQYNEQFF. The CDR3 bases are TGTGCCAGCAGCGCGGGACAATACAATGAGCAGTTCTTC.

The chain couples TRBV28 to TRBJ2-5; D is perhaps TRBD1 or TRBD2 (5 bases each). V dropped 5 bases and J dropped 0 bases, with 16 bases sitting between them. This CDR3 region has 16 residues. Germline V gene lookup returns CDR1 MDHEN and CDR2 SYDVKM. Here the CDR3 DNA reads TGTGCCAGCAGTCCCCGGGGAACAGGCGACCAAGAGACCCAGTACTTC. It translates to CASSPRGTGDQETQYF.

V usage is TRBV14 and J usage is TRBJ2-5, with D unclear. The CDR3 consists of 13 residues. Trimming removed 3 bases from V and 7 bases from J, with 12 bases in between. Germline CDR1 and CDR2: SGHDN and FVKESK. CDR3 DNA: TGTGCCAGCAGCCAGGATATAGATGCGACCCAGTACTTC. This translates into CASSQDIDATQYF.

A remark on this clone: This sample includes further DNA sequences coding for the same CDR3. Here the CDR3 reads CSVVGRLNTEAFF. For the CDR3, the DNA is TGCAGCGTTGTCGGACGGCTGAACACTGAAGCTTTCTTT. The gene calls are TRBV29-1 and TRBJ1-1; D ambiguous. Germline loops: CDR1 SQVTM, CDR2 ANQGSEA. This CDR3 spans 13 amino acids. V lost 4 bases to trimming and J lost 0 bases, with 9 bases between them.

The CDR3 loop is CASSQPGQGYNEQFF. CDR3 sequence (DNA): TGTGCCAGCAGTCAACCGGGACAGGGATACAATGAGCAGTTCTTC. The chain carries TRBV7-7 and TRBJ2-1; the match to TRBD1 covers 9 bases. Germline CDR1 and CDR2: SSHAT and FNYEAQ (reference sequence). The CDR3 is 15 amino acids. V lost 6 bases to trimming and J lost 4 bases; unmatched junction nucleotides: 7.

The rearrangement uses TRBV7-9 and TRBJ1-6; D perhaps matches TRBD1 (5 bases). CDR1 is SEHNR and CDR2 is FQNEAQ in the germline V gene (reference sequence). The V end lost 4 bases, the J end lost 6 bases, and 13 bases lay between the germline ends. The CDR3 spans 15 residues. The CDR3 is CASSSAWGGNSPLHF. In DNA form, the CDR3 reads TGTGCCAGCAGCTCCGCCTGGGGCGGTAATTCACCCCTCCACTTT. Full variable domain (outside the CDR3, taken from reference TRBV7-9 and TRBJ1-6): DTGVSQNPRHKITKRGQNVTFRCDPISEHNRLYWYRQTLGQGPEFLTYFQNEAQLEKSRLLSDRFSAERPKGSFSTLEIQRTEQGDSAMYLCASSSAWGGNSPLHFGNGTRLTVT.

This clone occurred once. This chain uses TRBV19 with TRBJ2-5; 8 bases align to TRBD1. The CDR3 totals 14 residues. Germline CDR1 is LNHDA and CDR2 is SQIVND (reference sequence). The J segment lost 4 bases and the V segment lost 3 bases, leaving 4 bases of the junction unmatched. CDR3 DNA sequence: TGTGCCAGTAGTATCTTTCAGGGGGCAGAGACCCAGTACTTC. Translation gives CASSIFQGAETQYF.

The table lists this clone with a few counts. This chain joins TRBV6-6 and TRBJ1-5; D is unresolved. V lost 5 bases, J lost 4 bases, and 6 bases lay in between. The CDR3 is made up of 12 amino acids. CDR1 is MNHNY, CDR2 SVGAGI, per germline (reference sequence). The chain's CDR3 is CASSGSNQPQHF. CDR3 sequence (DNA): TGTGCCAGCAGTGGGAGTAATCAGCCCCAGCATTTT.

Concerning this clone: The sample has other DNA sequences that encode this CDR3 too. The chain couples TRBV28 to TRBJ1-5; D uncertain. V lost 7 bases and J lost 0, with 13 bases in between. Germline lookup yields CDR1 MDHEN and CDR2 SYDVKM. CDR3 length equals 15 residues. CDR3 nucleotide sequence: TGTGCCAGCACCCTCGGAGGGTATAGCAATCAGCCCCAGCATTTT. Encoded protein: CASTLGGYSNQPQHF.

The chain has TRBV15 and TRBJ1-4; D is perhaps TRBD1 (5 bases). CDR1 and CDR2 (germline): LNHNV, YYDKDF (reference sequence). The CDR3 runs 16 residues. Trimming took 0 bases from V and 3 from J, leaving 11 bases between them. The CDR3 DNA follows: TGTGCCACCAGCAGAGATATTGGGACCCCTAATGAAAAACTGTTTTTT. Protein product: CATSRDIGTPNEKLFF.

Comments on this clone: The identical CDR3 is also encoded by other nucleotide sequences in the sample. This chain uses TRBV28 with TRBJ2-3; D unresolved. This CDR3 contains 14 residues. Germline V gene lookup returns CDR1 MDHEN and CDR2 SYDVKM. V was cut by 1 base and J by 1 base, with 6 bases left in between. In nucleotides, the CDR3 is TGTGCCAGCAGTTTATTTGGGGGCACAGATACGCAGTATTTT. It translates to CASSLFGGTDTQYF.

This chain connects TRBV30 to TRBJ1-4; TRBD1 agrees at 9 bases. This CDR3 spans 15 amino acids. From germline, CDR1 is GTSNPN and CDR2 SVGIG (reference sequence). After removal of 1 base from V and 5 bases from J, the junction contained 5 bases not matched to a gene. DNA for the CDR3: TGTGCCTGGAGTGACGAGACAGGGGGGAATGAAAAACTGTTTTTT. Residues: CAWSDETGGNEKLFF.

V and J are TRBV19 and TRBJ2-3; the D gene is possibly TRBD1 (6 bases). This CDR3 comprises 14 residues. Germline V gene data show CDR1 as LNHDA and CDR2 as SQIVND (reference sequence). V was clipped by 5 bases and J by 7 bases, with 16 bases between them. The CDR3 DNA reads as TGTGCCAGTAGTTCCACAGGGACACGCAATACGCAGTATTTT. This encodes CASSSTGTRNTQYF.

This clone was counted once. The chain couples TRBV18 to TRBJ1-5; D may be TRBD1 (6 bases). The CDR3 is made up of 15 amino acids. V was shortened by 4 bases and J by 5 bases, with 15 bases between the two germline ends. Germline CDR1 and CDR2: KGHSH and LQKENI. The CDR3 bases are TGTGCCAGCTCACTGGGTGGGGCAGGGGATCAGCCCCAGCATTTT. This sequence encodes CASSLGGAGDQPQHF.

The chain joins TRBV30 to TRBJ1-5; tentatively, D is TRBD1 (5 bases). This CDR3 region has 15 residues. Germline V gene sequence: CDR1 GTSNPN, CDR2 SVGIG (reference sequence). Trimming took 3 bases from V and 0 from J, leaving 12 bases between them. Here the CDR3 DNA reads TGTGCCTGGAGCAACGGGGGGGTTAGCAATCAGCCCCAGCATTTT. This translates into CAWSNGGVSNQPQHF.

CDR3 in DNA: TGCGCCACCCTACAGAGTTGCAACGAGCAGTACTTC. It codes for CATLQSCNEQYF. V and J are TRBV23-1 and TRBJ2-7; D is unclear. TRBV23-1 counts as an open reading frame of uncertain function. The germline V and J ends were trimmed by 10 bases and 5 bases, with 15 bases remaining between them. The CDR3 contains 12 residues.

This clone has just one count. The V gene is TRBV18, the J gene TRBJ2-7; the match to TRBD2 covers 9 bases. CDR3 size: 17 residues. Losses at the gene ends were 6 bases for V and 2 bases for J; bases not matched to a gene: 14. Germline values: CDR1 KGHSH, CDR2 LQKENI. The CDR3, as DNA: TGTGCCAGCTCCTTGTTAGCTAGCGGGATGATAGCCTACGAGCAGTACTTC. Translated: CASSLLASGMIAYEQYF.